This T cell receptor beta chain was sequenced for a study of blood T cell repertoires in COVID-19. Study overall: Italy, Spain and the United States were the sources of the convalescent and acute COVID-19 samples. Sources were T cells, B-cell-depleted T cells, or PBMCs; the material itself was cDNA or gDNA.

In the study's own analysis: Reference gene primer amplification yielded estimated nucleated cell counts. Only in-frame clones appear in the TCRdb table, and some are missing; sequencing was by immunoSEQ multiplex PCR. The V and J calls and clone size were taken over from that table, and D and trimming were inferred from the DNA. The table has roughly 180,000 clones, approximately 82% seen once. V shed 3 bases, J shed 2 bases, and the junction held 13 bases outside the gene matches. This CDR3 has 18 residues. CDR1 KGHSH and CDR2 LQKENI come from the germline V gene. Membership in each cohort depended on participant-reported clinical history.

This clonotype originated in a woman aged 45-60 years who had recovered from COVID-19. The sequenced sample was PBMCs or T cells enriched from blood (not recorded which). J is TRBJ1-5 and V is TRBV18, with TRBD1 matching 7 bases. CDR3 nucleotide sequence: TGTGCCAGCTCACCGAGGTCCGCGAGGGGGCTGGGCAATCAGCCCCAGCATTTT. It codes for CASSPRSARGLGNQPQHF.